This is a list of T cell receptor beta chains from one sample in a study of shared clonotypes between healthy human individuals. Sequenced by immunoSEQ multiplex PCR; TCRdb stores in-frame clones only, minus some. The sample carries roughly 1 million clones, roughly 80% recorded once. Source material: memory CD4+ T cells sorted from blood. Source of these receptors: a man younger than 35 in good health. CDR3s include the opening cysteine and the closing phenylalanine or tryptophan. D genes are given only for firm matches. Expanded clones are given a class, and other clones once, few, many or no size at all.

J gene | CDR3 length | D gene | V gene | clone size | CDR3 DNA | CDR3 protein
TRBJ1-1 | 15 | - | TRBV6-6 | - | TGTGCCAGCAGTTACATCCAGGGGTCGAACACTGAAGCTTTCTTT | CASSYIQGSNTEAFF
TRBJ2-2 | 12 | - | TRBV30 | - | TGTGCCTGGAGTGTTTGGGCCGGGGAGCTGTTTTTT | CAWSVWAGELFF
TRBJ2-1 | 15 | - | TRBV6-5 | - | TGTGCCAGCAGTTACTCGACTCTAATACTCAATGAGCAGTTCTTC | CASSYSTLILNEQFF
TRBJ2-7 | 16 | TRBD2 | TRBV6-6 | - | TGTGCCAGCAGTTTAGGACTAGCGGGGATAGGGTACGAGCAGTACTTC | CASSLGLAGIGYEQYF
TRBJ1-6 | 18 | - | TRBV4-3 | - | TGCGCCAGCAGCCAAGATCGGGACTGGGGTCCAGGGCACTCACCCCTCCACTTT | CASSQDRDWGPGHSPLHF
TRBJ1-5 | 13 | TRBD1 | TRBV19 | - | TGTGCCAGTAGTCGGACAGGGACACCGCCCCAGCATTTT | CASSRTGTPPQHF
TRBJ1-6 | 13 | - | TRBV7-7 | - | TGTGCTAGCAGCTTGGACAAAAATTCACCCCTCCACTTT | CASSLDKNSPLHF
TRBJ1-5 | 17 | TRBD1 | TRBV2 | - | TGTGCCAGCAGTTCCCCCCCCGGACAGGGGGCGATTCAGCCCCAGCATTTT | CASSSPPGQGAIQPQHF
TRBJ1-2 | 13 | - | TRBV6-5 | few | TGTGCCAGCAGTTACGAAGGGGGGTATGGCTACACCTTC | CASSYEGGYGYTF
TRBJ1-5 | 17 | TRBD1 | TRBV7-9 | - | TGTGCCAGCAGCCCTACAGGGGGCGCTAATAGCAATCAGCCCCAGCATTTT | CASSPTGGANSNQPQHF
TRBJ1-1 | 14 | - | TRBV6-6 | - | TGTGCCAGCACAGGGGTGGTTATTAACACTGAAGCTTTCTTT | CASTGVVINTEAFF
TRBJ1-6 | 15 | - | TRBV18 | - | TGTGCCAGCTCACCAGGGGGCAGGCAGAATTCACCCCTCCACTTT | CASSPGGRQNSPLHF
TRBJ2-3 | 11 | - | TRBV20-1 | - | TGCAGTGCTAGTACTTCAGATACGCAGTATTTT | CSASTSDTQYF
TRBJ1-1 | 13 | TRBD1 | TRBV30 | - | TGTGCCTGGAACCGACAGGGGGACACTGAAGCTTTCTTT | CAWNRQGDTEAFF
TRBJ2-5 | 14 | - | TRBV18 | - | TGTGCCAGCTCACCAGAAGCAGGTCAAGAGACCCAGTACTTC | CASSPEAGQETQYF
TRBJ2-1 | 14 | TRBD1 | TRBV7-9 | - | TGTGCCAGCACCCCGGGACAGGGGTACAATGAGCAGTTCTTC | CASTPGQGYNEQFF
TRBJ2-2 | 15 | - | TRBV28 | once | TGTGCCAGCAAGGGCAGGTCAACGTCCACCGGGGAGCTGTTTTTT | CASKGRSTSTGELFF
TRBJ1-1 | 13 | - | TRBV6-1 | few | TGTGCCAGCAGTGTAGCGGGCCTCCGAGAAGCTTTCTTT | CASSVAGLREAFF
TRBJ2-5 | 15 | - | TRBV4-1 | - | TGCGCCAGCAGCCGGGGTGTAGGACTGGAAGAGACCCAGTACTTC | CASSRGVGLEETQYF
TRBJ1-6 | 15 | TRBD1 | TRBV14 | - | TGTGCCAGCAGCCAAGTCCCCAGGGGGAGTTCACCCCTCCACTTT | CASSQVPRGSSPLHF
TRBJ2-7 | 17 | TRBD2 | TRBV7-9 | - | TGTGCCAGCAGCGCTTACCCCAGACTAGCGATCTCCTACGAGCAGTACTTC | CASSAYPRLAISYEQYF
TRBJ2-5 | 13 | - | TRBV4-3 | - | TGCGCCAGCAGCCAGAACAGGCGAGAGACCCAGTACTTC | CASSQNRRETQYF
TRBJ2-1 | 17 | TRBD1 | TRBV5-1 | few | TGCGCCAGCAGCTTGGATGGACAGGGCAGAATACAAAATGAGCAGTTCTTC | CASSLDGQGRIQNEQFF
TRBJ1-1 | 15 | - | TRBV7-9 | - | TGTGCCAGCAGCTTCCGCGTAGGGACGAACACTGAAGCTTTCTTT | CASSFRVGTNTEAFF
TRBJ1-6 | 17 | - | TRBV30 | - | TGTGCCTGGAGCGCGGACAACTCGGGCTCCTATAATTCACCCCTCCACTTT | CAWSADNSGSYNSPLHF